The 21 T cell receptor beta chains in this list originate from one sample, sequenced in a study of T cells after yellow fever vaccination. TCRdb redid the calling of the 5' RACE reads with MiXCR, one entry per CDR3 protein. The profile shows a few hundred thousand distinct CDR3 sequences, less than 4.5% of them singletons. This material consisted of PBMCs, taken on the day of the yellow fever booster vaccination. These TCRs come from a man younger than 35 who received the YFV17D yellow fever vaccine.

This clonotype was seen many times. This chain joins TRBV12-3 or TRBV12-4 and TRBJ2-7; 8 bases match TRBD1. After removal of 3 bases from V and 2 bases from J, the junction contained 0 bases not matched to a gene. CDR3 length equals 13 residues. CDR3 residues: CASSLTGAYEQYV. CDR3 sequence (DNA): TGTGCCAGCAGTTTGACAGGGGCCTACGAGCAGTACGTC.

This clonotype was observed at least ten times. V and J are TRBV24-1 and TRBJ2-5; D not resolved. The CDR3 is 15 amino acids. Trimming stripped 5 bases from V and 5 bases from J, with 17 bases between. Germline loops: CDR1 KGHDR, CDR2 SFDVKD. The CDR3 nucleotides read TGTGCCACCAGTGCCCGGACCCGGTCGGGCGAGACCCAGTACTTC. This encodes CATSARTRSGETQYF.

This clonotype was recorded a few times. The genes are TRBV20-1 and TRBJ2-3, with 8 bases aligning to TRBD1. The length of the CDR3 is 13 residues. The junction had 3 bases not matched to a gene; V was cut back by 6 bases and J by 1 base. Germline V gene sequence: CDR1 DFQATT, CDR2 SNEGSKA (reference sequence). CDR3 region: CSAETGGTDTQYF. CDR3 sequence (DNA): TGCAGTGCAGAGACAGGGGGCACAGATACGCAGTATTTT.

This clonotype was found a few times. V and J are TRBV4-3 and TRBJ1-2, with 8 nucleotides matching TRBD1. CDR1 is LGHNA and CDR2 is YSLEER in the germline V gene. V lost 0 bases and J lost 4; bases outside the gene matches: 10. The CDR3 covers 17 residues. CDR3 DNA sequence: TGCGCCAGCAGCCAAGATATCAGGGGGCGAGGGAGCTATGGCTACACCTTC. Translation: CASSQDIRGRGSYGYTF.

This clonotype was seen many times. The chain has TRBV6-5 and TRBJ1-6; D is possibly TRBD1 (6 bases). Germline V gene data show CDR1 as MNHEY and CDR2 as SVGAGI. CDR3 size: 14 residues. V was cut by 1 base and J by 9 bases, with 10 bases left in between. In DNA, the CDR3 is TGTGCCAGCAGTTACTGGGGGCAGGGTTCACCCCTCCACTTT. This gives the protein CASSYWGQGSPLHF.

This clonotype was found many times. The chain recombines TRBV5-1 with TRBJ2-3; D possibly uses TRBD1 or TRBD2 (7 bases each). V lost 2 bases and J 1 base, leaving 14 bases between the germline ends. From germline, CDR1 is SGHRS and CDR2 YFSETQ. This CDR3 comprises 16 residues. The CDR3 bases are TGCGCCAGCAGCTTCAGGGGGGGCCCGGGCACAGATACGCAGTATTTT. Translated, it gives CASSFRGGPGTDTQYF. The whole variable domain, remainder taken from reference TRBV5-1 and TRBJ2-3, is KAGVTQTPRYLIKTRGQQVTLSCSPISGHRSVSWYQQTPGQGLQFLFEYFSETQRNKGNFPGRFSGRQFSNSRSEMNVSTLELGDSALYLCASSFRGGPGTDTQYFGPGTRLTVL.

A few counts support this clonotype. The chain joins TRBV27 to TRBJ1-5, with D perhaps TRBD1 (6 bases). There are 15 residues in the CDR3. Germline lookup yields CDR1 MNHEY and CDR2 SMNVEV (reference sequence). V gave up 6 bases and J gave up 5 bases, with 17 bases separating them. The CDR3 sequence is CASRQTGRVDQPQHF. CDR3 sequence (DNA): TGTGCCAGCAGGCAAACAGGGCGAGTAGATCAGCCCCAGCATTTT.

There are many counts of this clonotype. V gene TRBV4-3 combines with J gene TRBJ2-3; D gene ambiguous. The CDR3 length is 15 residues. Germline CDR1 reads LGHNA; CDR2 reads YSLEER. V shed 0 bases and J shed 2 bases, with 9 bases lying between them. The CDR3 protein is CASSQEFRDTDTQYF. CDR3 nucleotide sequence: TGCGCCAGCAGCCAAGAATTCCGCGACACAGATACGCAGTATTTT.

The CDR3 reads CASSPRGQGLNRELFF. Written as DNA, the CDR3 is TGTGCCAGCTCACCAAGGGGACAGGGTCTGAACCGGGAGCTGTTTTTT. The chain couples TRBV18 to TRBJ2-2, with TRBD1 matching 9 bases. CDR1 and CDR2 from the germline V gene are KGHSH and LQKENI. CDR3 length: 16 amino acids. J gave up 9 bases and V 2 bases, and 10 bases lay outside the gene matches. The full variable domain, its missing parts supplied by reference TRBV18 and TRBJ2-2, is NAGVMQNPRHLVRRRGQEARLRCSPMKGHSHVYWYRQLPEEGLKFMVYLQKENIIDESGMPKERFSAEFPKEGPSILRIQQVVRGDSAAYFCASSPRGQGLNRELFFGEGSRLTVL.

This chain uses TRBV12-3 or TRBV12-4 with TRBJ2-3; TRBD2 matches 9 bases. The CDR3 has 14 amino acids. V gave up 6 bases and J gave up 4 bases; unmatched junction bases: 5. This chain's CDR3 is CASSRSGGPDTQYF. The CDR3 nucleotides are TGTGCCAGCAGCCGTAGCGGGGGCCCAGATACGCAGTATTTT.

This clonotype occurred many times. V is TRBV18 and J is TRBJ2-5, with a possible D match to TRBD1 (5 bases). The CDR3 sequence is 16 residues long. Trimming removed 2 bases at V and 4 bases at J, with 17 bases between. CDR1 is KGHSH, CDR2 LQKENI, per germline. This CDR3 is CASSPGARVNLETQYF. In nucleotides, the CDR3 is TGTGCCAGCTCACCAGGGGCTAGGGTCAACTTAGAGACCCAGTACTTC.

This clonotype was seen at least ten times. The rearrangement links TRBV3-1 to TRBJ2-3; 8 positions agree with TRBD1. Germline loops: CDR1 LGHDT, CDR2 YNNKEL (reference sequence). The CDR3 runs 15 residues. The V gene end was trimmed by 3 bases and the J gene end by 4 bases; junction bases not matched to a gene: 6. CDR3 region: CASSQTQGASDTQYF. In nucleotides, the CDR3 is TGTGCCAGCAGCCAGACCCAGGGGGCATCAGATACGCAGTATTTT.

This clonotype showed up many times. This chain uses TRBV28 with TRBJ2-1; D is undetermined. The CDR3 is made up of 14 amino acids. Germline V gene sequence: CDR1 MDHEN, CDR2 SYDVKM. Trimming cost V 3 bases and J 5 bases, with 11 bases left between them. CDR3 nucleotides: TGTGCCAGCAGTTTCCCAGAGCGCAACAATGAGCAGTTCTTC. Translated: CASSFPERNNEQFF. The full variable domain, completed using reference TRBV28 and TRBJ2-1, is DVKVTQSSRYLVKRTGEKVFLECVQDMDHENMFWYRQDPGLGLRLIYFSYDVKMKEKGDIPEGYSVSREKKERFSLILESASTNQTSMYLCASSFPERNNEQFFGPGTRLTVL.

This clonotype was found many times. The chain links TRBV5-5 to TRBJ2-1; D gene unclear. The V gene lost 1 base and the J gene lost 8 bases, with 7 bases spanning the gap. Per the germline V gene, CDR1 is SGHKS and CDR2 is YYEKEE (reference sequence). The CDR3 is 12 residues long. CDR3 amino acids: CASSLPLYEQFF. In DNA, the CDR3 is TGTGCCAGCAGCTTGCCTCTCTATGAGCAGTTCTTC.

The V gene is TRBV6-5, the J gene TRBJ2-1, with 7 bases identical to TRBD1. Germline CDR1 and CDR2: MNHEY and SVGAGI. CDR3 length: 12 amino acids. V trimming: 8 bases; J trimming: 8 bases; junction bases outside the gene matches: 6. CDR3 sequence reads: CASGKGAHEQFF. The CDR3, as DNA: TGTGCCAGCGGAAAGGGGGCGCATGAGCAGTTCTTC.

This clonotype was seen more than once but under ten times. The gene calls are TRBV13 and TRBJ2-1; 14 bases map to TRBD2. In germline, CDR1 is PRHDT, CDR2 FYEKMQ (reference sequence). V dropped 5 bases and J dropped 10; count of bases not matched to a gene: 4. The CDR3 contains 14 residues. CDR3 nucleotides: TGTGCCAGCAGCCTGGGACTAGCGGGGGAGGAGCAGTTCTTC. Its translation: CASSLGLAGEEQFF.

This clonotype was counted ten times or more. The J gene is TRBJ1-4, the V gene TRBV7-8; D remains ambiguous. The germline gives CDR1 SGHVS, CDR2 FQNEAQ. This CDR3 is 16 amino acids long. Trimming took 5 bases from V and 6 from J, leaving 19 bases between them. This CDR3 is CASSPIMGKGDEKLFF. CDR3 in DNA: TGTGCCAGCAGCCCCATAATGGGGAAGGGAGATGAAAAACTGTTTTTT.

This clonotype was counted a few times. One end of the junction fails to match germline, which may point to a read error. The chain recombines TRBV25-1 with TRBJ1-2; 7 nucleotides align to TRBD1. This CDR3 is 13 amino acids long. Per the germline V gene, CDR1 is MGHDK and CDR2 is SYGVNS. The CDR3 spells CASSDREIHGYTF. The CDR3 coding sequence is TGTGCCAGTAGTGACAGGGAGATTCATGGCTACACCTTC.

The chain has TRBV5-4 and TRBJ1-6; D is possibly TRBD1 (5 bases). The V end lost 0 bases, the J end lost 10 bases, and 11 bases lay between the germline ends. This CDR3 has 14 amino acids. Germline lookup yields CDR1 SGHNT and CDR2 YYREEE (reference sequence). This chain's CDR3 is CASSLGTRGSPLHF. The DNA of the CDR3 is TGTGCCAGCAGCTTGGGAACTCGGGGCTCACCCCTCCACTTT.

The V call is TRBV4-1, the J call TRBJ1-2; D remains ambiguous. This CDR3 is 15 amino acids long. V lost 1 base to trimming and J lost 4 bases, with 13 bases between them. Germline V gene sequence: CDR1 MGHRA, CDR2 YSYEKL. The CDR3 protein is CASSQGGALTYGYTF. CDR3 nucleotides: TGCGCCAGCAGCCAAGGCGGTGCCCTGACCTATGGCTACACCTTC.

This chain connects TRBV7-9 to TRBJ2-7; 8 bases agree with TRBD1. CDR3 length: 14 residues. V was pared by 5 bases and J by 4 bases, with 7 bases of the junction left unmatched. Germline-derived CDR1 and CDR2 are SEHNR and FQNEAQ (reference sequence). The CDR3 spells CASSPTGGLYEQYV. CDR3 coding DNA: TGTGCCAGCAGCCCAACAGGGGGTTTGTACGAGCAGTACGTC.